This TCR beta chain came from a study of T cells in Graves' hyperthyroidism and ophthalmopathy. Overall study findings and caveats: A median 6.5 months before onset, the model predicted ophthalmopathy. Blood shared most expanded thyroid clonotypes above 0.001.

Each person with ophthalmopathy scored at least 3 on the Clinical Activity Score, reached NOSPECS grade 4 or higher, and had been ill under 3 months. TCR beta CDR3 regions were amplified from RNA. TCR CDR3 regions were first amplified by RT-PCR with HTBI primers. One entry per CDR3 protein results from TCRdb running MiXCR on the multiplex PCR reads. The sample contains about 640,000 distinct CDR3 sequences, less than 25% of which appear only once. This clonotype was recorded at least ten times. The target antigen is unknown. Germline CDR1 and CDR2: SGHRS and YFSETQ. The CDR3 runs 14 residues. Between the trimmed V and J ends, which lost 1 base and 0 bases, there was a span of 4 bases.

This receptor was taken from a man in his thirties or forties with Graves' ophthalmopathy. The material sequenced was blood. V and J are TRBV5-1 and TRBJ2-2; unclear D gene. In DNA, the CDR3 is TGCGCCAGCAGCTTGTCAGCGAACACCGGGGAGCTGTTTTTT. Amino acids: CASSLSANTGELFF.